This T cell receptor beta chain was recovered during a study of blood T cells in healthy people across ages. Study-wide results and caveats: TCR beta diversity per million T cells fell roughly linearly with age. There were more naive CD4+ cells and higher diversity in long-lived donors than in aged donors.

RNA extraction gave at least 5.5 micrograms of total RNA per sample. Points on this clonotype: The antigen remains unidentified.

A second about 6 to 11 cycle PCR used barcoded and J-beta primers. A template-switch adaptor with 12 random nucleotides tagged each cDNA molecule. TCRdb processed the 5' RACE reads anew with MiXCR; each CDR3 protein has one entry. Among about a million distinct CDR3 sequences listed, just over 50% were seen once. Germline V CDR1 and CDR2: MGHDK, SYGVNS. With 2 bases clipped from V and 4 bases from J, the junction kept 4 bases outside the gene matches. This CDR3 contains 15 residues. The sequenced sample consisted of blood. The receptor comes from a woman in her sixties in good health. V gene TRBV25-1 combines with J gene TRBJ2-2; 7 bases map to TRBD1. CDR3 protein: CASSERGRSTGELFF. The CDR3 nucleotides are TGTGCCAGCAGTGAAAGGGGGCGAAGCACCGGGGAGCTGTTTTTT.